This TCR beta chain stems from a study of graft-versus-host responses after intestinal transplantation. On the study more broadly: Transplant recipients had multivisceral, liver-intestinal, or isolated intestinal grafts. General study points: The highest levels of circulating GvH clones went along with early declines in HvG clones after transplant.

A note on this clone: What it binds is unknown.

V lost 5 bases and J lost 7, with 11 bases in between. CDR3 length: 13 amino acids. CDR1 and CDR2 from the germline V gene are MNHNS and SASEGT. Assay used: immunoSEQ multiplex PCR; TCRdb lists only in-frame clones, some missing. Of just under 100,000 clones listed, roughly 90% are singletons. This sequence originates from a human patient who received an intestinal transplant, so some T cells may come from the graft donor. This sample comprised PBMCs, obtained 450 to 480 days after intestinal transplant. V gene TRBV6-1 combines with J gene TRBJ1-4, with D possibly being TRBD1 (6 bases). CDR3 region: CASSIGGREKLFF. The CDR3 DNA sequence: TGTGCCAGCAGTATTGGGGGGCGTGAAAAACTGTTTTTT.